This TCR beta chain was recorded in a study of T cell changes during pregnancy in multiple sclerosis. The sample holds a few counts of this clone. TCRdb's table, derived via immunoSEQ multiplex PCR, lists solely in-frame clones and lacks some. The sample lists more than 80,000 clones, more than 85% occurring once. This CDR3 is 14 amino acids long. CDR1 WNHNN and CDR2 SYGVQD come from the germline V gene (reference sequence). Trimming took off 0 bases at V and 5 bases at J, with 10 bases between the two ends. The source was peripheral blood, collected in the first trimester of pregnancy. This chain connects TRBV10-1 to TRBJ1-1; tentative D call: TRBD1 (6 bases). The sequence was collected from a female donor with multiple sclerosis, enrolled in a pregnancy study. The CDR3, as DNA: TGCGCCAGCAGTGAGTCGTGGGGGCGAACTGAAGCTTTCTTT. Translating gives CASSESWGRTEAFF.